One sample yielded the 28 T cell receptor beta chains listed below, sequenced in a study of blood T cell repertoires in COVID-19. Sequencing used immunoSEQ multiplex PCR; TCRdb keeps in-frame clones, though not all of them. This table holds hundreds of thousands of clones, 75% to 90% found once. The sequenced sample was PBMCs or T cells enriched from blood (not recorded which). All receptors derive from a woman between 18 and 30 years old who had recovered from COVID-19.

The chain uses TRBV5-4 and TRBJ2-3; 13 positions agree with TRBD2. In germline, CDR1 is SGHNT, CDR2 YYREEE (reference sequence). The CDR3 contains 17 residues. The V segment lost 5 bases and the J segment 2 bases; nucleotides outside the gene matches: 8. The CDR3 DNA sequence: TGTGCCAGCAGAACCGGGACTAGCGGGGAGTACACAGATACGCAGTATTTT. Translating gives CASRTGTSGEYTDTQYF. Looking up the rest from reference TRBV5-4 and TRBJ2-3 gives the full variable domain: ETGVTQSPTHLIKTRGQQVTLRCSSQSGHNTVSWYQQALGQGPQFIFQYYREEENGRGNFPPRFSGLQFPNYSSELNVNALELDDSALYLCASRTGTSGEYTDTQYFGPGTRLTVL.

The rearrangement joins TRBV30 to TRBJ1-3; D gene uncertain. Trimming stripped 3 bases from V and 7 bases from J, with 13 bases between. This CDR3 is built from 13 residues. Germline V gene sequence: CDR1 GTSNPN, CDR2 SVGIG (reference sequence). The CDR3 nucleotides read TGTGCCTGGAGGCCCACGGGGAGGAACACCATATATTTT. Translated: CAWRPTGRNTIYF.

This clone was picked up one time. The rearrangement links TRBV29-1 to TRBJ1-4, with unresolved D. Germline CDR1 and CDR2: SQVTM and ANQGSEA. This CDR3 comprises 13 residues. Trimming took 4 bases from V and 5 from J, leaving 11 bases between them. The CDR3 nucleotides read TGCAGCGTTGCGGGAAGGATAAATGAAAAACTGTTTTTT. This codes for CSVAGRINEKLFF.

This clone has just one count. This chain links TRBV18 with TRBJ1-2; no definite D call. This CDR3 spans 14 amino acids. CDR1 and CDR2 (germline): KGHSH, LQKENI. V was cut by 5 bases and J by 6 bases, with 16 bases left in between. CDR3: CASSVAAATDGYTF. DNA for the CDR3: TGTGCCAGCTCAGTGGCCGCGGCTACGGATGGCTACACCTTC.

The chain is built from TRBV5-6 and TRBJ2-6; D call uncertain. The CDR3 runs to 15 residues. Germline V lookup: CDR1 SGHDT, CDR2 YYEEEE. Trimming cost V 1 base and J 0 bases, with 5 bases left between them. CDR3 amino acids: CASSLTISGANVLTF. The CDR3 bases are TGTGCCAGCAGCTTGACTATCTCTGGGGCCAACGTCCTGACTTTC.

The chain is built from TRBV13 and TRBJ2-6; 8 nucleotides line up with TRBD1. CDR1 is PRHDT and CDR2 is FYEKMQ in the germline V gene (reference sequence). V was clipped by 5 bases and J by 2 bases; unmatched bases: 11. CDR3 size: 18 residues. This CDR3 reads CASSHGTGLNPGANVLTF. The CDR3 nucleotides are TGTGCCAGCAGCCACGGGACAGGTCTAAATCCTGGGGCCAACGTCCTGACTTTC.

J is TRBJ1-2 and V is TRBV10-3, with a weak D call TRBD1 (6 bases). Germline CDR1 ENHRY, CDR2 SYGVKD. The CDR3 sequence is 13 residues long. Trimming shortened V by 2 bases and J by 4 bases, and 8 bases separated the two germline ends. CDR3 region: CAISETGIYGYTF. The DNA for the CDR3 is TGTGCCATCAGTGAGACAGGGATCTATGGCTACACCTTC.

The J gene is TRBJ1-5, the V gene TRBV6-9, with a possible D match to TRBD1 (5 bases). The CDR3 has 16 residues. Trimming removed 0 bases from V and 3 bases from J, with 12 bases in between. Germline V lookup: CDR1 MNHGY, CDR2 SVAAGI. In DNA form, the CDR3 reads TGTGCCAGCAGTTATTCCGGGGGAGAGCTCAATCAGCCCCAGCATTTT. Protein: CASSYSGGELNQPQHF.

The V call is TRBV19, the J call TRBJ1-5; 10 nucleotides align to TRBD1. CDR1 LNHDA and CDR2 SQIVND come from the germline V gene (reference sequence). The CDR3 totals 16 residues. Losses at the gene ends were 5 bases for V and 6 bases for J; bases not matched to a gene: 10. The CDR3 DNA follows: TGTGCCAGTAGTCTAACTGGACAGGGGGGAGCTCAGCCCCAGCATTTT. It specifies CASSLTGQGGAQPQHF.

This clone occurred a few times. In DNA, the CDR3 is TGTGCCAGCAGCGTAGGGATAGCGGGGGGAAGCACAGATACGCAGTATTTT. Translating gives CASSVGIAGGSTDTQYF. The rearrangement links TRBV9 to TRBJ2-3, with 10 bases aligning to TRBD2. V was clipped by 0 bases and J by 0 bases; unmatched bases: 4. This CDR3 spans 17 amino acids. Germline V gives CDR1 SGDLS, CDR2 YYNGEE.

The chain carries TRBV5-1 and TRBJ1-1, with D possibly TRBD1 on 6 matching bases. Germline CDR1 and CDR2: SGHRS and YFSETQ. V was clipped by 2 bases and J by 4 bases, with 12 bases between them. There are 14 residues in the CDR3. The CDR3 spells CASSLQGWGTEAFF. In nucleotides, the CDR3 is TGCGCCAGCAGCTTACAGGGTTGGGGCACTGAAGCTTTCTTT.

This chain joins TRBV30 and TRBJ1-2, with D possibly TRBD1 on 5 matching bases. The CDR3 contains 13 residues. Deletions cut 0 bases from V and 6 bases from J, with 11 bases between. Germline V CDR1 and CDR2: GTSNPN, SVGIG (reference sequence). CDR3 sequence: CAWSVGGRNGYTF. The CDR3 nucleotides read TGTGCCTGGAGTGTCGGGGGAAGAAATGGCTACACCTTC. Looking up the rest from reference TRBV30 and TRBJ1-2 gives the full variable domain: SQTIHQWPATLVQPVGSPLSLECTVEGTSNPNLYWYRQAAGRGLQLLFYSVGIGQISSEVPQNLSASRPQDRQFILSSKKLLLSDSGFYLCAWSVGGRNGYTFGSGTRLTVV.

This chain uses TRBV3-1 (or the pseudogene TRBV3-2) with TRBJ1-2, with D maybe TRBD1 (5 bases). Germline V gene lookup returns CDR1 LGHDT and CDR2 YNNKEL (reference sequence). This CDR3 comprises 14 residues. V was trimmed by 4 bases and J by 5 bases, leaving 14 bases between them. The CDR3 nucleotides read TGTGCCAGCAGCCCCTCCTGGGAGGGGTATGGCTACACCTTC. It encodes CASSPSWEGYGYTF.

On this clone itself: One end of the junction fails to match germline, which may point to a read error. The gene calls are TRBV24-1 and TRBJ1-2, with a tentative D call TRBD1 (5 bases). This CDR3 is 10 amino acids long. The germline CDR1 and CDR2 sequences are KGHDR and SFDVKD. CDR3 in DNA: TGTGCCACCAGTGATTTTGCGGGACTCTTC. Encoded protein: CATSDFAGLF.

The rearrangement links TRBV27 to TRBJ1-6; D unresolved. The CDR3 covers 16 residues. Between the trimmed V and J ends, which lost 0 bases and 10 bases, there was a span of 16 bases. CDR1 MNHEY and CDR2 SMNVEV come from the germline V gene (reference sequence). DNA for the CDR3: TGTGCCAGCAGTTTATCGGGCATTAGGTCCTTCTCACCCCTCCACTTT. It encodes CASSLSGIRSFSPLHF.

Only one count was recorded for this clone. The chain employs TRBV3-1 (or the pseudogene TRBV3-2) and TRBJ1-2; D remains unclear. There are 16 residues in the CDR3. Trimming stripped 1 base from V and 0 bases from J, with 12 bases between. Germline V gene lookup returns CDR1 LGHDT and CDR2 YNNKEL (reference sequence). The CDR3 bases are TGTGCCAGCAGCCAAGGGACTCCCGGAGCTAACTATGGCTACACCTTC. As protein: CASSQGTPGANYGYTF.

V is TRBV6-5 and J is TRBJ2-1, with TRBD2 identical over 9 bases. The germline V gene has CDR1 MNHEY and CDR2 SVGAGI. V lost 8 bases and J lost 5; bases outside the gene matches: 7. This CDR3 has 14 amino acids. This CDR3 reads CASLASGANNEQFF. CDR3 nucleotides: TGTGCCAGCTTAGCTAGCGGGGCTAACAATGAGCAGTTCTTC.

The chain combines TRBV2 with TRBJ1-4; TRBD1 matches at 9 bases. CDR1 is SNHLY, CDR2 FYNNEI, per germline. The CDR3 extends over 15 amino acids. The junction had 6 bases not matched to a gene; V was cut back by 6 bases and J by 4 bases. The CDR3 reads CASRDRGAYNEKLFF. The CDR3 region has the DNA TGTGCCAGCAGGGACAGGGGCGCCTATAATGAAAAACTGTTTTTT.

There are a few counts of this clone. V and J are TRBV7-2 and TRBJ1-5; 7 bases map to TRBD1. This CDR3 has 14 residues. Trimming at V came to 6 bases and at J to 4 bases, leaving 6 bases not matched to a gene. Germline V gene lookup returns CDR1 SGHTA and CDR2 FQGNSA. CDR3 nucleotide sequence: TGTGCCAGCAGTTTGGACAGGCTTAATCAGCCCCAGCATTTT. This encodes CASSLDRLNQPQHF. Using reference TRBV7-2 and TRBJ1-5 for the parts outside the CDR3, the full variable domain is GAGVSQSPSNKVTEKGKDVELRCDPISGHTALYWYRQSLGQGLEFLIYFQGNSAPDKSGLPSDRFSAERTGGSVSTLTIQRTQQEDSAVYLCASSLDRLNQPQHFGDGTRLSIL.

The chain uses TRBV30 and TRBJ2-7; 8 nucleotides align to TRBD1. CDR1 is GTSNPN and CDR2 is SVGIG in the germline V gene (reference sequence). The CDR3 has 12 amino acids. V was pared by 4 bases and J by 5 bases, with 4 bases of the junction left unmatched. CDR3 sequence: CAWTRGPHEQYF. The CDR3 region has the DNA TGTGCCTGGACCAGGGGGCCCCACGAGCAGTACTTC. Full variable domain (rest looked up from reference TRBV30 and TRBJ2-7): SQTIHQWPATLVQPVGSPLSLECTVEGTSNPNLYWYRQAAGRGLQLLFYSVGIGQISSEVPQNLSASRPQDRQFILSSKKLLLSDSGFYLCAWTRGPHEQYFGPGTRLTVT.

The rearrangement uses TRBV6-4 and TRBJ1-5; D might be TRBD1 (6 bases). This CDR3 spans 20 amino acids. Germline CDR1 and CDR2: MRHNA and SNTAGT. Deletions cut 3 bases from V and 4 bases from J, with 28 bases between. CDR3 nucleotide sequence: TGTGCCAGCAGTGAAGAGTTCGAGCAGGGGTCTGGATGTGGGAATCAGCCCCAGCATTTT. Protein: CASSEEFEQGSGCGNQPQHF.

The J gene is TRBJ2-5, the V gene TRBV7-6; possibly TRBD1 for D (6 bases). The V end lost 1 base, the J end lost 5 bases, and 20 bases lay between the germline ends. The CDR3 is made up of 17 amino acids. Germline assignment: CDR1 SGHVS and CDR2 FNYEAQ. The CDR3 is CASSLGVGAHGLETQYF. The CDR3 DNA reads as TGTGCCAGCAGCTTAGGGGTGGGGGCACACGGCTTGGAGACCCAGTACTTC.

The gene calls are TRBV24-1 and TRBJ2-3; D not certain. The CDR3 consists of 15 residues. Germline V gene sequence: CDR1 KGHDR, CDR2 SFDVKD. V was trimmed by 3 bases and J by 2 bases, leaving 11 bases between them. The CDR3 region has the DNA TGTGCCACCAGTGATCCGGGTATACACACAGATACGCAGTATTTT. Protein sequence: CATSDPGIHTDTQYF.

The chain uses TRBV7-6 and TRBJ2-1, with TRBD2 matching 11 bases. Germline V CDR1 and CDR2: SGHVS, FNYEAQ. Germline trimming cut 4 bases from V and 2 bases from J; bases unmatched to any gene: 7. The CDR3 runs 17 residues. In DNA form, the CDR3 reads TGTGCCAGCAGCTGGGGACTAGCGGCGACGACCTACAATGAGCAGTTCTTC. It is translated as CASSWGLAATTYNEQFF.

V is TRBV7-9 and J is TRBJ2-7, with D tentatively TRBD1 (5 bases). V lost 1 base to trimming and J lost 3 bases, with 7 bases between them. Germline-derived CDR1 and CDR2 are SEHNR and FQNEAQ (reference sequence). The CDR3 runs 13 residues. CDR3 sequence (DNA): TGTGCCAGCAGCTTAGGACAGCTCTACGAGCAGTACTTC. This sequence encodes CASSLGQLYEQYF.

V gene TRBV7-9 combines with J gene TRBJ2-3; TRBD2 matches at 10 bases. The CDR3 is made up of 15 amino acids. V shed 5 bases and J 2 bases; nucleotides not matched to a gene: 4. From germline, CDR1 is SEHNR and CDR2 FQNEAQ (reference sequence). CDR3 region: CASSRTSGYTDTQYF. The DNA for the CDR3 is TGTGCCAGCAGCCGGACTAGCGGATACACAGATACGCAGTATTTT.

The V and J genes are TRBV27 and TRBJ2-1; a possible D gene is TRBD2 (6 bases). The V gene lost 5 bases and the J gene lost 0 bases, with 14 bases spanning the gap. Germline CDR1 reads MNHEY; CDR2 reads SMNVEV (reference sequence). This CDR3 comprises 16 residues. The CDR3 here is CASSTPRGSSYNEQFF. In DNA form, the CDR3 reads TGTGCCAGCAGTACTCCCCGGGGGAGCTCCTACAATGAGCAGTTCTTC.

The chain uses TRBV2 and TRBJ2-1, with 9 bases aligning to TRBD1. This CDR3 spans 17 amino acids. Looked up from germline, CDR1 is SNHLY and CDR2 is FYNNEI. V lost 3 bases, J lost 8 bases, and 14 bases stayed unmatched. The CDR3 coding sequence is TGTGCCAGCAGTGATTATCCCCGGACAGGGGTCAGGGATGAGCAGTTCTTC. It encodes CASSDYPRTGVRDEQFF.